This entry lists 19 T cell receptor beta chains sequenced from one sample in a study of T cell responses to AZD1222 COVID-19 vaccine. Method: immunoSEQ multiplex PCR; TCRdb's copy keeps in-frame clones and lacks some. The sample has 56,000 or so clones, 70% to 90% seen once. This material consisted of peripheral blood, taken on day 0 of AZD1222 vaccination. Source of these receptors: an adult in good health.

The chain links TRBV12-3 or TRBV12-4 to TRBJ1-5; no clear D gene. The V and J ends lost 6 bases and 6 bases respectively, with 9 bases between them. The CDR3 runs to 12 residues. DNA of the CDR3: TGTGCCAGCAGCTCCCCGACTCAGCCCCAGCATTTT. Translation gives CASSSPTQPQHF.

J is TRBJ1-6 and V is TRBV9; no definite D call. The CDR3 sequence is 14 residues long. CDR1 SGDLS and CDR2 YYNGEE come from the germline V gene. The V gene lost 1 base and the J gene lost 4 bases, with 6 bases spanning the gap. The CDR3 DNA sequence: TGTGCCAGCAGCGTAAGGGAGTATAATTCACCCCTCCACTTT. This codes for CASSVREYNSPLHF.

The V call is TRBV12-5, the J call TRBJ2-2, with TRBD1 matching over 9 bases. The CDR3 is made up of 15 amino acids. V lost 4 bases to trimming and J lost 5 bases; unmatched junction nucleotides: 5. CDR1 and CDR2 from the germline V gene are LGHNT and FRNRAP. Here the CDR3 DNA reads TGTGCTAGTGGTTCGACGACAGGGGGAACCGGGGAGCTGTTTTTT. It yields the protein CASGSTTGGTGELFF.

The chain uses TRBV30 and TRBJ2-3; TRBD1 aligns across 9 bases. The V segment lost 1 base and the J segment 3 bases; nucleotides outside the gene matches: 2. The CDR3 runs 14 residues. CDR1 is GTSNPN, CDR2 SVGIG, per germline (reference sequence). CDR3 loop: CAWSATGGTDTQYF. CDR3 coding DNA: TGTGCCTGGAGTGCGACAGGGGGGACAGATACGCAGTATTTT.

This chain uses TRBV6-6 with TRBJ2-7; D not certain. Germline CDR1 and CDR2: MNHNY and SVGAGI (reference sequence). V lost 2 bases and J 2 bases, leaving 7 bases between the germline ends. CDR3 size: 13 residues. The CDR3, as DNA: TGTGCCAGCAGTTACCCTGGTACCTACGAGCAGTACTTC. Amino acid sequence: CASSYPGTYEQYF.

The chain recombines TRBV19 with TRBJ2-7; D tentatively reads TRBD1 or TRBD2 (7 bases each). This CDR3 spans 16 amino acids. V lost 3 bases to trimming and J lost 5 bases, with 20 bases between them. Per the germline V gene, CDR1 is LNHDA and CDR2 is SQIVND (reference sequence). CDR3 sequence reads: CASSIARGGGRDEQYF. For the CDR3, the DNA is TGTGCCAGTAGTATTGCTCGGGGAGGGGGCCGCGACGAGCAGTACTTC.

This clone was detected once. The DNA for the CDR3 is TGTGCCAGCAGCTTAGCAGGGAGCTACGAGCAGTACTTC. It translates to CASSLAGSYEQYF. The rearrangement links TRBV7-2 to TRBJ2-7, with D tentatively TRBD2 (5 bases). The CDR3 consists of 13 residues. In germline, CDR1 is SGHTA, CDR2 FQGNSA. V lost 0 bases and J lost 3, with 6 bases in between.

The CDR3 nucleotides read TGTGCCAGTAGTATAGTAGGTGAAAACTATGGCTACACCTTC. Its protein is CASSIVGENYGYTF. The chain recombines TRBV19 with TRBJ1-2; D ambiguous. The CDR3 consists of 14 residues. Looked up from germline, CDR1 is LNHDA and CDR2 is SQIVND (reference sequence). The V gene lost 1 base and the J gene lost 2 bases, with 8 bases spanning the gap. The full variable domain, completed using reference TRBV19 and TRBJ1-2, is DGGITQSPKYLFRKEGQNVTLSCEQNLNHDAMYWYRQDPGQGLRLIYYSQIVNDFQKGDIAEGYSVSREKKESFPLTVTSAQKNPTAFYLCASSIVGENYGYTFGSGTRLTVV.

This clone turned up a few times. The chain couples TRBV2 to TRBJ1-2; D possibly corresponds to TRBD1 (5 bases). This CDR3 has 14 residues. The V and J ends lost 7 bases and 3 bases respectively, with 15 bases between them. Per germline, CDR1 SNHLY and CDR2 FYNNEI. CDR3 in DNA: TGTGCCAGCACCTTTCCCACGGGGGACTATGGCTACACCTTC. It encodes CASTFPTGDYGYTF.

This clone was counted a few times. This chain uses TRBV24-1 with TRBJ2-7, with a possible D match to TRBD1 (8 bases). The CDR3 is 16 amino acids. V lost 3 bases to trimming and J lost 3 bases, with 17 bases between them. Germline V lookup: CDR1 KGHDR, CDR2 SFDVKD. The CDR3, as DNA: TGTGCCACCAGTGATGGGGGGGGACAGGCAAACTACGAGCAGTACTTC. It is translated as CATSDGGGQANYEQYF.

The genes are TRBV7-9 and TRBJ1-3, with D possibly being TRBD1 (6 bases). The germline V and J ends were trimmed by 1 base and 3 bases, with 13 bases remaining between them. Per the germline V gene, CDR1 is SEHNR and CDR2 is FQNEAQ (reference sequence). The CDR3 contains 16 residues. The CDR3 DNA is TGTGCCAGCAGCTTAGATCGGGGGGCTATTGGAAACACCATATATTTT. This sequence encodes CASSLDRGAIGNTIYF. The whole variable domain, filled in from reference TRBV7-9 and TRBJ1-3, reads DTGVSQNPRHKITKRGQNVTFRCDPISEHNRLYWYRQTLGQGPEFLTYFQNEAQLEKSRLLSDRFSAERPKGSFSTLEIQRTEQGDSAMYLCASSLDRGAIGNTIYFGEGSWLTVV.

The table lists this clone with a count of one. The genes are TRBV2 and TRBJ1-2; possible D gene TRBD1, 6 bases. This CDR3 region has 13 residues. Germline V lookup: CDR1 SNHLY, CDR2 FYNNEI. Trimming left V 10 bases short and J 8 bases short, with 20 bases between. In DNA, the CDR3 is TGTGCCACCTCTGAGGGGGGCTCGGAAGGCTACACCTTC. Its protein product is CATSEGGSEGYTF.

A single count supports this clone. The V and J genes are TRBV5-1 and TRBJ1-2, with a tentative D call TRBD1 (5 bases). The CDR3 has 14 residues. V was pared by 5 bases and J by 4 bases, with 15 bases between. From germline, CDR1 is SGHRS and CDR2 YFSETQ. The CDR3 reads CASSQGGAPYGYTF. CDR3 coding DNA: TGCGCCAGCAGTCAGGGCGGGGCCCCCTATGGCTACACCTTC.

The genes are TRBV7-9 and TRBJ2-7; TRBD1 might be the D (7 bases). The CDR3 totals 14 residues. The V gene's germline CDR1 is SEHNR and CDR2 FQNEAQ (reference sequence). Deletions cut 5 bases from V and 4 bases from J, with 15 bases between. CDR3 residues: CASSKWTGGYEQYF. The CDR3 DNA reads as TGTGCCAGCAGCAAATGGACAGGAGGGTACGAGCAGTACTTC.

The CDR3 DNA reads TGTGCCAGCAGCTACCGGGGGGGCGGATCCGGGGCCAGCTACGAGCAGTACTTC. Protein: CASSYRGGGSGASYEQYF. The V and J genes are TRBV7-2 and TRBJ2-7; 8 bases line up with TRBD2. This CDR3 is built from 18 residues. The ends lost 4 bases at V and 3 bases at J; junction bases unmatched: 17. Germline-derived CDR1 and CDR2 are SGHTA and FQGNSA.

The chain employs TRBV7-2 and TRBJ1-1; perhaps TRBD1 as D (5 bases). Germline lookup yields CDR1 SGHTA and CDR2 FQGNSA. V was cut by 2 bases and J by 0 bases, with 10 bases left in between. This CDR3 has 15 amino acids. CDR3: CASSLYAGMNTEAFF. The CDR3, as DNA: TGTGCCAGCAGCTTATATGCAGGGATGAACACTGAAGCTTTCTTT.

The rearrangement uses TRBV3-1 (or the pseudogene TRBV3-2) and TRBJ2-7, with D unresolved. CDR1 and CDR2 (germline): LGHDT, YNNKEL (reference sequence). The CDR3 is made up of 12 amino acids. V was cut by 5 bases and J by 3 bases, with 8 bases left in between. The CDR3 loop reads CASSYLDYEQYF. The CDR3 DNA follows: TGTGCCAGCAGCTACTTAGACTACGAGCAGTACTTC.

The chain uses TRBV4-1 and TRBJ1-5; no definite D call. The ends were cut back, 0 bases at V and 2 bases at J, with 11 bases in the middle. The CDR3 totals 16 residues. The V gene's germline CDR1 is MGHRA and CDR2 YSYEKL. CDR3 region: CASSQDGGLGNQPQHF. The CDR3 nucleotides read TGCGCCAGCAGCCAAGACGGAGGGCTGGGCAATCAGCCCCAGCATTTT.

The CDR3 loop is CASSPTSQGIGNQPQHF. DNA for the CDR3: TGCGCCAGCAGCCCCACCTCACAGGGGATTGGCAATCAGCCCCAGCATTTT. This chain uses TRBV5-1 with TRBJ1-5, with 7 bases that match TRBD1. The CDR3 length is 17 residues. V trimming: 4 bases; J trimming: 2 bases; junction bases outside the gene matches: 12. Germline V gene sequence: CDR1 SGHRS, CDR2 YFSETQ.